This TCR beta chain emerged from a study of shared clonotypes between healthy human individuals. About the study: The plates for each donor numbered three CD4 naive, three CD4 memory, two CD8 naive and one CD8 memory.

Germline lookup yields CDR1 SGHDN and CDR2 FVKESK. Trimming removed 2 bases from V and 4 bases from J, with 8 bases in between. The CDR3 sequence is 13 residues long. An assay was performed, and its level was deep. Clones were read by immunoSEQ multiplex PCR, and TCRdb kept only the in-frame ones, dropping some. The sample holds under 750,000 clones, 72% seen once. The sequenced sample consisted of memory CD4+ T cells sorted from blood. Documented subset: CD45RA-negative fraction. The source of this sequence is a woman between 25 and 40 years old in good health. This sequence joins TRBV14 and TRBJ2-5; D is uncertain. CDR3 region: CASSQSALETQYF. CDR3 DNA: TGTGCCAGCAGCCAATCTGCCCTAGAGACCCAGTACTTC.